Listed below are T cell receptor beta chains from one sample, sequenced in a study of blood T cell repertoires in COVID-19. The repertoire was sequenced with immunoSEQ multiplex PCR; TCRdb's copy has only in-frame clones and lacks some. This sample has about 230,000 clones, with more than 75% found just once. The sample consisted of peripheral blood. The source is a man in his fifties or sixties with COVID-19, enrolled during active disease. CDR3s include the opening cysteine and the closing phenylalanine or tryptophan. The D gene is left open where the match is weak. Size is omitted from some rows. Given values are once, few, many or a class for expanded clones.

>TRBJ1-5|15|TRBV6-5|-|-
CASSYSTGGNQPQHF
TGTGCCAGCAGTTACTCGACCGGGGGGAATCAGCCCCAGCATTTT
>TRBJ2-2|16|TRBV3-1/TRBV3-2|TRBD2|-
CASSSTSGGAPGELFF
TGTGCCAGCAGCTCCACTAGCGGGGGGGCCCCCGGGGAGCTGTTTTTT
>TRBJ2-5|14|TRBV4-1|-|once
CASSQVYSAETQYF
TGCGCCAGCAGCCAAGTCTACAGTGCGGAGACCCAGTACTTC
>TRBJ1-2|14|TRBV7-2|TRBD1|-
CASSVSQGDYGYTF
TGTGCCAGCAGCGTTAGTCAGGGGGACTATGGCTACACCTTC
>TRBJ2-1|15|TRBV28|-|-
CASSWGIVQGHEQFF
TGTGCCAGCAGTTGGGGAATCGTACAGGGCCATGAGCAGTTCTTC
>TRBJ2-7|14|TRBV5-4|-|-
CASSQDLDNYEQYF
TGTGCCAGCAGCCAAGATCTGGACAACTACGAGCAGTACTTC
>TRBJ1-4|15|TRBV7-9|-|-
CASSLEGNTNEKLFF
TGTGCCAGCAGCTTAGAGGGGAATACTAATGAAAAACTGTTTTTT
>TRBJ1-1|15|TRBV9|-|-
CASSVGLLPWGEAFF
TGTGCCAGCAGCGTGGGGCTCCTCCCCTGGGGTGAAGCTTTCTTT
>TRBJ1-2|15|TRBV6-5|TRBD1|-
CASSYLQGAGYGYTF
TGTGCCAGCAGTTACCTACAGGGGGCGGGCTATGGCTACACCTTC
>TRBJ1-2|16|TRBV5-6|-|-
CASSILIGQGGDGYTF
TGTGCCAGCAGCATCCTTATCGGGCAGGGAGGAGATGGCTACACCTTC